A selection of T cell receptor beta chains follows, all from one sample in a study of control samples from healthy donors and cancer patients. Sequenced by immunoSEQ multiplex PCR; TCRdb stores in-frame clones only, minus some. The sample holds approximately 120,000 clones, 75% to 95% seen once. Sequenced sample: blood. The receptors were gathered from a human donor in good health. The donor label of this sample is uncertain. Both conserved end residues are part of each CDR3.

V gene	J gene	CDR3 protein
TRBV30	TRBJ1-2	CAWSTGSSGGYTF
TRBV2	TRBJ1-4	CASNARVDNEKLFF
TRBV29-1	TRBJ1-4	CSARGDNEKLFF
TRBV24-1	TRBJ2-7	CATGTSKDEQYF
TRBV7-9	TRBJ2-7	CASSKRGTGTTYEQYF
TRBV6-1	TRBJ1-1	CASSEVWGYTEAFF
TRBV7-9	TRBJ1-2	CASSSGRLSYTF
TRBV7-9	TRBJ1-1	CASSLGLFTGNTEAFF
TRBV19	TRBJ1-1	CASCLGGIYQRAFF
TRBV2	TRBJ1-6	CASIRQFSYNSPLHF
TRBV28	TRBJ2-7	CASTLGTVSSYEQYF
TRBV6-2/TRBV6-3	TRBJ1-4	CASSYPRAQRVEKLFF
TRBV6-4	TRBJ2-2	CASSPGLAGIGELFF
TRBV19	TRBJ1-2	CATSQGNYGYTF
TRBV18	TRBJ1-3	CASSPQVGSSGNTIYF
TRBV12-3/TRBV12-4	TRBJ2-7	CASSFRGDEQYF
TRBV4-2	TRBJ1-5	CASSQRRTGSNQPQHF
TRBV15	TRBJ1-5	CATSRAINQPQHF
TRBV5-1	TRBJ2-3	CASSRDGASTDTQYF
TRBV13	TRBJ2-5	CASQPLGQGRETQYF
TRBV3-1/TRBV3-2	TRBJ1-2	CASRHGIDGYTF
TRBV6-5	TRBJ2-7	CASSYSEGNEQYF
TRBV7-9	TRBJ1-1	CASRAGTGGYGTEAFF
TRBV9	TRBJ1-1	CASSVEGGTGGGGTEAFF
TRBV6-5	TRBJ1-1	CASTQGPNTEAFF
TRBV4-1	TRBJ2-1	CASSQEREGNEFF
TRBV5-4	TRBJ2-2	CASSWGGDRGSELFF
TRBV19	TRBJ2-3	CASRRGGDTDTQYF
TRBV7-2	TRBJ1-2	CASSSTTGSHLYGYTF
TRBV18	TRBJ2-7	CASSQQSGNEQYF
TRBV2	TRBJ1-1	CASRSMTSNTEAFF
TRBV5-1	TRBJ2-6	CASSTGHSSGANVLTF
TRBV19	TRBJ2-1	CASSIVGTGGVINYRLNEQFF
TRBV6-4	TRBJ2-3	CASSAAGGLADTQYF
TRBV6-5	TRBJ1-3	CASSYSLGNTIYF
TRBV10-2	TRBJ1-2	CASSATGGYYGYTF
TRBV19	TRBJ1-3	CASQMTGTAGNTIYF
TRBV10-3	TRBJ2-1	CAISELRPLYNEQFF
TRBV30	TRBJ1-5	CAFGSNQPQHF